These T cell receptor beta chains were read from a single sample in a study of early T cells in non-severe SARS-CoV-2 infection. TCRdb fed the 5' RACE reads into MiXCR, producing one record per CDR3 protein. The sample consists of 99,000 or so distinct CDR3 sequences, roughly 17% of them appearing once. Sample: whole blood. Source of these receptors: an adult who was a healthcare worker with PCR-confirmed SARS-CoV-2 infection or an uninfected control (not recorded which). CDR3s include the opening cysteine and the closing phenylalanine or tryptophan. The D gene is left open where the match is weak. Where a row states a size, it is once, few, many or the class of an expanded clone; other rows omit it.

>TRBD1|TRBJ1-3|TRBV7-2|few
TGTGCCAGCAGCTTAGCAGGGACAGGGCATGGAAACACCATATATTTT
CASSLAGTGHGNTIYF
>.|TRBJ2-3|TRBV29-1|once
TGCAGCGTTGCCAGAGCCTTCGGAACAGATACGCAGTATTTT
CSVARAFGTDTQYF
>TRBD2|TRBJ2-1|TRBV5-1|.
TGCGCCAGCAGCTTGGAACGTCGGTGGGAGGGAAAGGGTCTGGGTGAGCAGTTCTTC
CASSLERRWEGKGLGEQFF
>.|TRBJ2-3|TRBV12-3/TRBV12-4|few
TGTGCCAGCAGTTTAGCGGATTTCGCGAGGGCAGATACGCAGTATTTT
CASSLADFARADTQYF
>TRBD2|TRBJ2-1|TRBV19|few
TGTGCCAGTAGAAGCGGGGCTGAGCAGTTCTTC
CASRSGAEQFF
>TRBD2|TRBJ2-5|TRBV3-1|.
TGTGCCAGCAGCCAAGGATTAGCGGGAGTGACGAGGGAGACCCAGTACTTC
CASSQGLAGVTRETQYF
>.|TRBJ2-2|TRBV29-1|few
TGCAGCGCGGATCCACGAGGGGCCGGGGAGCTGTTTTTT
CSADPRGAGELFF
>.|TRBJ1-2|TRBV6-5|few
TGTGCCAGCAGCCACCCACCCTCTGGGAACTATGGCTACACCTTC
CASSHPPSGNYGYTF
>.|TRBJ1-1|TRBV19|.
TGTGCCAGTACCGTGTGGGGCGAGAGCACTGAAGCTTTCTTT
CASTVWGESTEAFF
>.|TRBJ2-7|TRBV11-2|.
TGTGCCAGCAGCGGATGGGACAATCAAGGTTCCCACGAGCAGTACTTC
CASSGWDNQGSHEQYF
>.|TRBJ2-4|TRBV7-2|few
TGTGCCAGCAGCCCCCGAACGGGTGCGGACATTCAGTACTTC
CASSPRTGADIQYF
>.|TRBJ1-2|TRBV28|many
TGTGCCAGCATTTCTCCAATGGGGTATGGCTACACCTTC
CASISPMGYGYTF
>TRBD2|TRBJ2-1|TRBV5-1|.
TGCGCCAGCAGCTTGGGACTGGCGGGAGTAAGTGAGCAGTTCTTC
CASSLGLAGVSEQFF
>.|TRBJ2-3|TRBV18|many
TGTGCCAGCTCACCACCCCGGGGCACAGATACGCAGTATTTT
CASSPPRGTDTQYF
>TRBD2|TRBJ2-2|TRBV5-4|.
TGTGCCAGCAGCCGGAGCGGGGGGGCCCTCTACACCGGGGAGCTGTTTTTT
CASSRSGGALYTGELFF
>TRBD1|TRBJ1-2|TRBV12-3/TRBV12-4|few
TGTGCCAGCAGTCCGGGACAGGGGGCCGGCTACACCTTC
CASSPGQGAGYTF
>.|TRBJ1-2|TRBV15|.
TGTGCCTCCAGCAGTAGAACAGACAACTATGGCTACACCTTC
CASSSRTDNYGYTF
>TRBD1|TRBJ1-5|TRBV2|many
TGTGCCAGCAGGACAACAGGGGGGAGCAATCAGCCCCAGCATTTT
CASRTTGGSNQPQHF
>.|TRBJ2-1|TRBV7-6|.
TGTGCCAGCAGCTTAGCGGGAGGTCTCAATGAGCAGTTCTTC
CASSLAGGLNEQFF
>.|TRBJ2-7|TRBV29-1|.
TGCAGCGTTGGCCACGCAGGTCTCTCCTACGAGCAGTACTTC
CSVGHAGLSYEQYF
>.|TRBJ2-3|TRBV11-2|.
TGTGCCAGCAGCTTACCCTCCGGCGTTGTCACAGATACGCAGTATTTT
CASSLPSGVVTDTQYF
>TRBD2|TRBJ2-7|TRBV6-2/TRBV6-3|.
TGTGCCACCGCCCTACAGTTGACTAGCGACTCCTACGAGCAGTACTTC
CATALQLTSDSYEQYF
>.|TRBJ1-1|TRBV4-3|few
TGCGCCAGCAGCCAAGGGTATCGAAACACTGAAGCTTTCTTT
CASSQGYRNTEAFF
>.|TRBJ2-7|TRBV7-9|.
TGTGCCAGCAGCTTAACGGGGTTCTACGAGCAGTACTTC
CASSLTGFYEQYF
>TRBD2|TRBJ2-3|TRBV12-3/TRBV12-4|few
TGTGCCAGCAGGCCTGGACTAGCGGGAGGTACGACAGATACGCAGTATTTT
CASRPGLAGGTTDTQYF
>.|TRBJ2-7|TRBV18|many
TGTGCCAGCTCACCGCAAGGGCAATCCTACGAGCAGTACTTC
CASSPQGQSYEQYF
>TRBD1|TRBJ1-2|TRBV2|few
TGTGCCAGCAGTAGACAGGGGGCTGCGGATGGCTACACCTTC
CASSRQGAADGYTF
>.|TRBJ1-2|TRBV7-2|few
TGTGCCAGCACCCTTTACCCAGGGGAACACTATGGCTACACCTTC
CASTLYPGEHYGYTF
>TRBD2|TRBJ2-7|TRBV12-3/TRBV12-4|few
TGTGCCAGCAGTTTGGCGGGGGGGCCTTTAGTCGAGCAGTACTTC
CASSLAGGPLVEQYF
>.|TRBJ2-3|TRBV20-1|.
TGCAGTGCTAGAGATAGGCGCGGCACAGATACGCAGTATTTT
CSARDRRGTDTQYF
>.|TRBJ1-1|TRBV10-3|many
TGTGCCATCAGTGAGTCCAGGACAGTGAACACTGAAGCTTTCTTT
CAISESRTVNTEAFF
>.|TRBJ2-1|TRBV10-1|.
TGCGCCAGCAGTGAGAGAACCGACTACAATGAGCAGTTCTTC
CASSERTDYNEQFF
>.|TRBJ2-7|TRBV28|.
TGTGCCAGCAGTAGGCCGGGAACCTACGAGCAGTACTTC
CASSRPGTYEQYF
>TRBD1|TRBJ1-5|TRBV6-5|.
TGTGCCAGCAGTCGGACAGGGGGACAGCCCCAGCATTTT
CASSRTGGQPQHF
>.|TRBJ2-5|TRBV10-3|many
TGTGCCATCAGTGCGAGCAGGGAGACTCAGTACTTC
CAISASRETQYF
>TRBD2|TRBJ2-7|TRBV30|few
TGTGCCTGGAGTAAGGGACTAGCTCCCTACGAGCAGTACTTC
CAWSKGLAPYEQYF
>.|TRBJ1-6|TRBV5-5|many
TGTGCCAGCAGCCCCCAGTCTGCCTCCTATAATTCACCCCTCCACTTT
CASSPQSASYNSPLHF